The 9 T cell receptor beta chains below were found in one sample sequenced in a study of OX40 agonist ivuxolimab in advanced cancers. Libraries were built with the immunoSEQ multiplex PCR assay. The source is immuneACCESS, and TCRdb retained only in-frame sequences with V and J called. Part of the clones is not carried over; for the studies checked, unresolved V genes explain less than half of this, and the remainder is unexplained. The sample table lists roughly 75,000 clones, 85% to 90% of them with a count of one. The top ten constitute 10% to 15% of the sample. The source was CD4+ or CD8+ T cells sorted from blood, collected in a trial of the OX40 agonist ivuxolimab. The receptors were gathered from an adult with an advanced solid tumor such as melanoma, head and neck, liver or kidney cancer.

This chain joins TRBV7-9 and TRBJ1-2, with 11 bases that match TRBD1. In germline, CDR1 is SEHNR, CDR2 FQNEAQ (reference sequence). V gave up 4 bases and J gave up 6 bases; unmatched junction bases: 10. The CDR3 has 16 residues. CDR3 sequence reads: CASSSSEGQGVDGYTF. For the CDR3, the DNA is TGTGCCAGCAGCTCCAGTGAGGGACAGGGGGTTGATGGCTACACCTTC.

This chain links TRBV11-3 with TRBJ1-1; maybe TRBD1 (6 bases). V shed 5 bases and J shed 10 bases, with 20 bases lying between them. The CDR3 covers 14 residues. Looked up from germline, CDR1 is SGHNT and CDR2 is YENEEA. CDR3 region: CASSPHRAIEVAFF. CDR3 nucleotide sequence: TGTGCCAGCAGCCCCCACAGGGCTATAGAGGTAGCTTTCTTT.

V gene TRBV7-8 combines with J gene TRBJ2-2; D perhaps matches TRBD2 (5 bases). With 2 bases removed from V and 8 bases from J, the gap between germline ends came to 24 bases. This CDR3 has 18 amino acids. Germline V lookup: CDR1 SGHVS, CDR2 FQNEAQ. CDR3 in amino acids: CASSLYGASGRREGELFF. The CDR3 region has the DNA TGTGCCAGCAGCTTATACGGCGCGAGCGGTCGGAGAGAGGGGGAGCTGTTTTTT.

The chain couples TRBV27 to TRBJ2-6; D tentatively fits TRBD1 or TRBD2 (5 bases each). This CDR3 spans 18 amino acids. CDR1 MNHEY and CDR2 SMNVEV come from the germline V gene (reference sequence). V dropped 1 base and J dropped 0 bases, with 13 bases sitting between them. CDR3 DNA sequence: TGTGCCAGCAGTTTATTGGGGGACCCCCCCTCTGGGGCCAACGTCCTGACTTTC. Amino acid sequence: CASSLLGDPPSGANVLTF.

This chain connects TRBV15 to TRBJ2-7; unclear D gene. Trimming took 5 bases from V and 3 from J, leaving 14 bases between them. The CDR3 runs 14 residues. Per the germline V gene, CDR1 is LNHNV and CDR2 is YYDKDF (reference sequence). DNA of the CDR3: TGTGCCACCAGCTTCGACCGGCTAGGCTACGAGCAGTACTTC. It yields the protein CATSFDRLGYEQYF.

The rearrangement uses TRBV4-1 and TRBJ1-1; 7 nucleotides agree with TRBD1. V lost 0 bases and J lost 5; bases outside the gene matches: 12. This CDR3 has 17 amino acids. Germline CDR1 reads MGHRA; CDR2 reads YSYEKL. The CDR3 coding sequence is TGCGCCAGCAGCCAAGATAGGGGGCGGACAGGAAGGACTGAAGCTTTCTTT. The encoded protein is CASSQDRGRTGRTEAFF.

This chain joins TRBV7-4 and TRBJ2-7; no clear D. CDR1 is SGHVT and CDR2 is SQSDAQ in the germline V gene. This CDR3 has 10 amino acids. Trimming removed 2 bases from V and 9 bases from J, with 5 bases in between. This chain's CDR3 is CASSLWRQYF. The CDR3 coding sequence is TGTGCCAGCAGCTTATGGAGGCAGTACTTC.

The V and J genes are TRBV2 and TRBJ2-7; TRBD2 is a possible D gene (6 bases). Per germline, CDR1 SNHLY and CDR2 FYNNEI. Trimming removed 11 bases from V and 0 bases from J, with 11 bases in between. The CDR3 is 12 amino acids. CDR3 DNA: TGTGCCTCCGGGGGTGTCTCCTACGAGCAGTACTTC. Translating it yields CASGGVSYEQYF.

CDR3 nucleotides: TGTGCCAGCAGCTTAGGGGGAGGGGAGACCCAGTACTTC. It encodes CASSLGGGETQYF. The rearrangement uses TRBV7-2 and TRBJ2-5; 7 bases line up with TRBD2. Germline values: CDR1 SGHTA, CDR2 FQGNSA. This CDR3 contains 13 residues. The V segment lost 1 base and the J segment 5 bases; nucleotides outside the gene matches: 1.